One sample yielded the 15 T cell receptor beta chains listed below, sequenced in a study of T-cell memory formation after mild COVID-19. TCRdb used MiXCR to reprocess the 5' RACE reads, holding one entry per CDR3 protein. The sample has 150,000 or so distinct CDR3 sequences, approximately 14% seen once. Material: PBMCs or a T cell subset sorted from them (not recorded which). Every receptor here comes from an adult woman who had mild COVID-19 (a few samples of this study predate the infection). Cell type and time point are not known.

This clonotype was found a few times. The J gene is TRBJ1-2, the V gene TRBV12-3 or TRBV12-4; 7 bases are a match to TRBD1. The CDR3 is made up of 13 amino acids. Unmatched junction bases numbered 3, after V lost 5 bases and J lost 3 bases. CDR3 DNA sequence: TGTGCCAGCAGTCTACAGGGGTACTATGGCTACACCTTC. Its translation: CASSLQGYYGYTF.

The V gene is TRBV3-1, the J gene TRBJ1-2; D gene unclear. Germline CDR1 is LGHDT and CDR2 is YNNKEL (reference sequence). Deletions cut 3 bases from V and 4 bases from J, with 6 bases between. The CDR3 covers 12 residues. CDR3 protein: CASSQEGYGYTF. DNA for the CDR3: TGTGCCAGCAGCCAGGAGGGCTATGGCTACACCTTC.

The gene calls are TRBV11-3 and TRBJ1-4; TRBD1 might be the D (5 bases). Germline V lookup: CDR1 SGHNT, CDR2 YENEEA. The CDR3 has 15 residues. Between the trimmed V and J ends, which lost 4 bases and 8 bases, there was a span of 17 bases. CDR3 in DNA: TGTGCCAGCAGCTCTCAGGGACTCAAGGGGGAAAAACTGTTTTTT. Protein sequence: CASSSQGLKGEKLFF.

This clonotype was detected a few times. The chain uses TRBV27 and TRBJ2-7; 10 bases are a match to TRBD1. J was trimmed by 3 bases and V by 4 bases; bases with no gene match: 3. Per the germline V gene, CDR1 is MNHEY and CDR2 is SMNVEV (reference sequence). The CDR3 runs 14 residues. The CDR3 protein is CASSSGTGDYEQYF. CDR3 coding DNA: TGTGCCAGCAGTTCCGGGACAGGGGACTACGAGCAGTACTTC.

The genes are TRBV12-3 or TRBV12-4 and TRBJ2-7; 7 bases agree with TRBD2. Trimming took 5 bases from V and 1 from J; bases not matched to a gene: 11. The CDR3 covers 16 residues. CDR3 residues: CASSPRTGEGSYEQYF. CDR3 DNA: TGTGCCAGCAGTCCCCGGACGGGGGAGGGGTCCTACGAGCAGTACTTC.

The chain carries TRBV4-2 and TRBJ2-1, with D possibly TRBD1 on 6 matching bases. This CDR3 contains 17 residues. V was shortened by 4 bases and J by 8 bases, with 24 bases between the two germline ends. Germline V gene data show CDR1 as LGHNA and CDR2 as YNFKEQ. The DNA of the CDR3 is TGTGCCAGCAGCCCCCGCCTTCCAGGGGCACTGGGGCATGAGCAGTTCTTC. As protein: CASSPRLPGALGHEQFF.

The chain combines TRBV2 with TRBJ2-1; possible D gene TRBD2, 6 bases. Germline CDR1 is SNHLY and CDR2 is FYNNEI. V was pared by 10 bases and J by 4 bases, with 23 bases between. The CDR3 runs to 16 residues. The CDR3 here is CATTPTPGGPYNEQFF. CDR3 coding DNA: TGTGCCACCACTCCGACCCCAGGAGGGCCGTACAATGAGCAGTTCTTC.

This clonotype was found a few times. The rearrangement links TRBV10-3 to TRBJ2-3; 9 nucleotides agree with TRBD1. This CDR3 contains 17 residues. Losses at the gene ends were 0 bases for V and 1 base for J; bases not matched to a gene: 5. Germline CDR1 is ENHRY and CDR2 is SYGVKD. The CDR3 nucleotides are TGTGCCATCAGTGAGTCTGGGACAGGGATACGCACAGATACGCAGTATTTT. Translating it yields CAISESGTGIRTDTQYF.

The gene calls are TRBV24-1 and TRBJ2-1; possibly TRBD2 for D (6 bases). The V end lost 3 bases, the J end lost 9 bases, and 17 bases lay between the germline ends. The CDR3 is made up of 15 amino acids. From germline, CDR1 is KGHDR and CDR2 SFDVKD. CDR3 nucleotides: TGTGCCACCAGTGATGGGAGCGGGTGGTATGGTGAGCAGTTCTTC. Amino acids: CATSDGSGWYGEQFF.

The gene calls are TRBV2 and TRBJ1-1; D uncertain. The germline CDR1 and CDR2 sequences are SNHLY and FYNNEI. The length of the CDR3 is 13 residues. Trimming removed 6 bases at V and 0 bases at J, with 8 bases between. The CDR3 loop is CASRGDLNTEAFF. In DNA form, the CDR3 reads TGTGCCAGCAGAGGTGATCTGAACACTGAAGCTTTCTTT.

The rearrangement joins TRBV5-4 to TRBJ1-2; tentative D call: TRBD1 (5 bases). In germline, CDR1 is SGHNT, CDR2 YYREEE (reference sequence). This CDR3 comprises 14 residues. With 1 base removed from V and 5 bases from J, the gap between germline ends came to 12 bases. The CDR3 sequence is CASSLLGRQYGYTF. The CDR3 coding sequence is TGTGCCAGCAGCTTGTTGGGGCGACAGTATGGCTACACCTTC.

This clonotype was detected only a few times. The chain carries TRBV12-3 or TRBV12-4 and TRBJ1-3, with D unresolved. This CDR3 is 12 amino acids long. The V gene lost 3 bases and the J gene lost 2 bases, with 2 bases spanning the gap. CDR3 DNA: TGTGCCAGCAGTTTTGCTGGAAACACCATATATTTT. Translated: CASSFAGNTIYF.

The V call is TRBV2, the J call TRBJ2-1; a weak D match, TRBD2 (7 bases). CDR3 size: 14 residues. CDR1 is SNHLY and CDR2 is FYNNEI in the germline V gene. Trimming removed 8 bases from V and 4 bases from J, with 15 bases in between. The CDR3 coding sequence is TGTGCCAGCGGGGACTACACAGGGTACAATGAGCAGTTCTTC. Translated, it gives CASGDYTGYNEQFF.

Many counts were recorded for this clonotype. V usage is TRBV7-3 and J usage is TRBJ2-7; a possible D gene is TRBD2 (5 bases). Germline assignment: CDR1 SGHTA and CDR2 FQGTGA. The CDR3 totals 13 residues. With 5 bases removed from V and 7 bases from J, the gap between germline ends came to 15 bases. The CDR3 is CASSPADRGEQYF. The CDR3 DNA sequence: TGTGCCAGCAGCCCCGCCGACCGCGGGGAGCAGTACTTC.

This chain links TRBV5-4 with TRBJ2-5; TRBD1 might be the D (5 bases). The V gene lost 4 bases and the J gene lost 3 bases, with 13 bases spanning the gap. This CDR3 region has 14 residues. Germline CDR1 is SGHNT and CDR2 is YYREEE (reference sequence). CDR3 nucleotides: TGTGCCAGCAGCCCGGGTCGGACAAAAGAGACCCAGTACTTC. Translating it yields CASSPGRTKETQYF. Full variable domain (remainder filled in from reference TRBV5-4 and TRBJ2-5): ETGVTQSPTHLIKTRGQQVTLRCSSQSGHNTVSWYQQALGQGPQFIFQYYREEENGRGNFPPRFSGLQFPNYSSELNVNALELDDSALYLCASSPGRTKETQYFGPGTRLLVL.